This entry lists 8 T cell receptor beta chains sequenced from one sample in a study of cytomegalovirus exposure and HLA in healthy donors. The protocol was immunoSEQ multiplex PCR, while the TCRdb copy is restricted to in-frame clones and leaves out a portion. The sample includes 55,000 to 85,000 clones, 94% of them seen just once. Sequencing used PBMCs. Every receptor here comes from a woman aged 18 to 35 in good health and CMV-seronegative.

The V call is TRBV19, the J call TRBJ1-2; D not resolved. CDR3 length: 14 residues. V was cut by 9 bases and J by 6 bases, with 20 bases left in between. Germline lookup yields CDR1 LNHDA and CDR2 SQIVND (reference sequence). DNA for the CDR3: TGTGCCAGCCCTCATCCCCTCATCGCGCATGGCTACACCTTC. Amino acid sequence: CASPHPLIAHGYTF.

This CDR3 is CAISDSYSNQPQHF. The CDR3 nucleotides are TGTGCCATCAGTGACAGTTATAGCAATCAGCCCCAGCATTTT. The chain is built from TRBV10-3 and TRBJ1-5; D remains unclear. The CDR3 runs to 14 residues. Trimming pared 3 bases from V and 0 bases from J, leaving 6 bases between. The germline gives CDR1 ENHRY, CDR2 SYGVKD.

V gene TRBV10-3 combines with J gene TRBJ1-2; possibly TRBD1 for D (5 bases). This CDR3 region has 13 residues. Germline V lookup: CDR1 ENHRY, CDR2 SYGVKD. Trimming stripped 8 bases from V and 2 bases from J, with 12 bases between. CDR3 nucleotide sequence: TGTGCCATCTCCGCGGACATAAACTATGGCTACACCTTC. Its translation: CAISADINYGYTF.

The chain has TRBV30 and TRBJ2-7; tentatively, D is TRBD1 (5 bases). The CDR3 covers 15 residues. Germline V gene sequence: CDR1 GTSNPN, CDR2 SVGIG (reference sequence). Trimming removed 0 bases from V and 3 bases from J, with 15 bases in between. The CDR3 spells CAWSVLGARIYEQYF. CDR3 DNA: TGTGCCTGGAGTGTATTAGGGGCGAGAATCTACGAGCAGTACTTC. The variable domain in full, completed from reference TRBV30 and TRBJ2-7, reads SQTIHQWPATLVQPVGSPLSLECTVEGTSNPNLYWYRQAAGRGLQLLFYSVGIGQISSEVPQNLSASRPQDRQFILSSKKLLLSDSGFYLCAWSVLGARIYEQYFGPGTRLTVT.

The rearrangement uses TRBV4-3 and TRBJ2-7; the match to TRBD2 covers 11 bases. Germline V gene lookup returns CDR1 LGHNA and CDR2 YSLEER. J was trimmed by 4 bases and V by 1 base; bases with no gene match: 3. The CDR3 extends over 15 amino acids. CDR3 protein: CASSQGSSGGYEQYF. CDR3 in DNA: TGCGCCAGCAGCCAAGGATCTAGCGGGGGGTACGAGCAGTACTTC.

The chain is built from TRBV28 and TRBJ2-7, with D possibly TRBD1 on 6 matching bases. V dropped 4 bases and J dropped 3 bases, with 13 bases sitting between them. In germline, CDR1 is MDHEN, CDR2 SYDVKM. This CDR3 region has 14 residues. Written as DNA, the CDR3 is TGTGCCAGCAGTTCCGCAGGGGCCCGCTACGAGCAGTACTTC. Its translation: CASSSAGARYEQYF.

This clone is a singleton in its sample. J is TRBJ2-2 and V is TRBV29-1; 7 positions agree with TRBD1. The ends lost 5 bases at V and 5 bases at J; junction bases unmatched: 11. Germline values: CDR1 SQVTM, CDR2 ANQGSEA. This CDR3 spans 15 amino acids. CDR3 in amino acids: CSVISGTARTGELFF. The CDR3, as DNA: TGCAGCGTTATCTCCGGGACAGCGAGAACCGGGGAGCTGTTTTTT.

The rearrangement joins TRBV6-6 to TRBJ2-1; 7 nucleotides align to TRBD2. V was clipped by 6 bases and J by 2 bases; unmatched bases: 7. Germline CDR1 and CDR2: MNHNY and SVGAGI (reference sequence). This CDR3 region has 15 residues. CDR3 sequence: CASRGASGAYNEQFF. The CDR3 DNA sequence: TGTGCCAGCAGGGGAGCTAGCGGAGCCTACAATGAGCAGTTCTTC.